Listed here are 26 T cell receptor beta chains from one sample, sequenced in a study of control samples from healthy donors and cancer patients. Repertoires were generated with immunoSEQ multiplex PCR, while TCRdb's copy carries only in-frame clones and drops some. This sample has some 130,000 clones, with roughly 88% found just once. Sequenced input: blood. The receptors derive from a man aged 40-55 years in good health.

This chain joins TRBV12-5 and TRBJ2-3, with 12 bases aligning to TRBD2. Germline V gives CDR1 LGHNT, CDR2 FRNRAP. The CDR3 sequence is 17 residues long. V was pared by 4 bases and J by 0 bases, with 5 bases of the junction left unmatched. For the CDR3, the DNA is TGTGCTAGTGGTTCCAGGACTAGCGGGGAGAGCACAGATACGCAGTATTTT. Translation gives CASGSRTSGESTDTQYF.

The chain links TRBV30 to TRBJ1-1, with no clear D. Looked up from germline, CDR1 is GTSNPN and CDR2 is SVGIG (reference sequence). Trimming removed 0 bases at V and 2 bases at J, with 7 bases between. The CDR3 has 13 residues. Here the CDR3 DNA reads TGTGCCTGGAGTGTACGGCAAAACACTGAAGCTTTCTTT. Translating it yields CAWSVRQNTEAFF. The entire variable domain, with the rest obtained from reference TRBV30 and TRBJ1-1, is as follows: SQTIHQWPATLVQPVGSPLSLECTVEGTSNPNLYWYRQAAGRGLQLLFYSVGIGQISSEVPQNLSASRPQDRQFILSSKKLLLSDSGFYLCAWSVRQNTEAFFGQGTRLTVV.

The V and J genes are TRBV7-8 and TRBJ1-1; no definite D call. The CDR3 covers 15 residues. Between the trimmed V and J ends, which lost 2 bases and 11 bases, there was a span of 21 bases. The germline V gene has CDR1 SGHVS and CDR2 FQNEAQ. The CDR3 spells CASSLLRSESGEAFF. CDR3 nucleotide sequence: TGTGCCAGCAGCTTATTGAGGTCGGAGTCGGGTGAGGCTTTCTTT.

As concerns this clone: Because the CDR3 is missing its conserved closing phenylalanine or tryptophan, this is likely a read error. It is unclear where the CDR3 begins or ends on the DNA, so no DNA is shown, and the CDR3 is as TCRdb lists it. The chain couples TRBV23-1 to TRBJ1-1; the table gives TRBD1 as D, unverified against the DNA. TRBV23-1 is designated an ORF whose function remains uncertain. The CDR3 sequence runs 9 residues, both termini included. The CDR3 sequence: CASSQSRGL.

This clone is a singleton in its sample. The chain links TRBV7-3 to TRBJ1-1; the D is unclear. Germline CDR1 reads SGHTA; CDR2 reads FQGTGA. Trimming removed 5 bases at V and 7 bases at J, with 20 bases between. The CDR3 totals 15 residues. This CDR3 reads CASSPRGWGDGEAFF. Here the CDR3 DNA reads TGTGCCAGCAGCCCTCGCGGTTGGGGAGACGGTGAAGCTTTCTTT.

The genes are TRBV7-7 and TRBJ2-3; the match to TRBD2 covers 8 bases. The V and J ends lost 1 base and 5 bases, in that order; junction bases with no gene match: 5. CDR1 and CDR2 (germline): SSHAT, FNYEAQ (reference sequence). This CDR3 is 15 amino acids long. The DNA for the CDR3 is TGTGCCAGCAGCTTAGACGGGGGGGCGGGAGATACGCAGTATTTT. It encodes CASSLDGGAGDTQYF.

The chain carries TRBV19 and TRBJ1-2; the match to TRBD1 covers 7 bases. Germline loops: CDR1 LNHDA, CDR2 SQIVND (reference sequence). The V and J ends lost 5 bases and 3 bases, in that order; junction bases with no gene match: 15. The CDR3 sequence is 17 residues long. CDR3 sequence (DNA): TGTGCCAGTAGTTCACGACAGGGACGGTCTCTCGACTATGGCTACACCTTC. The encoded protein is CASSSRQGRSLDYGYTF.

This clone was counted a few times. V usage is TRBV3-1 (or the pseudogene TRBV3-2) and J usage is TRBJ2-1; 11 bases agree with TRBD2. The CDR3 contains 16 residues. V shed 4 bases and J 9 bases; nucleotides not matched to a gene: 11. CDR1 is LGHDT and CDR2 is YNNKEL in the germline V gene (reference sequence). The CDR3 nucleotides are TGTGCCAGCAGCCGTCAGGCTAGCGGGGGGAGGGGTGAGCAGTTCTTC. Translation: CASSRQASGGRGEQFF.

This chain links TRBV15 with TRBJ1-2, with 7 bases that match TRBD1. The germline CDR1 and CDR2 sequences are LNHNV and YYDKDF (reference sequence). The J segment lost 5 bases and the V segment lost 1 base, leaving 7 bases of the junction unmatched. CDR3 length: 15 amino acids. Here the CDR3 DNA reads TGTGCCACCAGCAGAGGAGGGGGCTTCGGGTATGGCTACACCTTC. Residues: CATSRGGGFGYGYTF.

This sequence joins TRBV19 and TRBJ2-7; 7 positions agree with TRBD1. The length of the CDR3 is 15 residues. From germline, CDR1 is LNHDA and CDR2 SQIVND (reference sequence). V gave up 0 bases and J gave up 2 bases; unmatched junction bases: 4. This CDR3 is CASSIDGTAAYEQYF. The CDR3, as DNA: TGTGCCAGTAGTATAGACGGGACAGCTGCCTACGAGCAGTACTTC.

The rearrangement uses TRBV13 and TRBJ1-1, with unresolved D. The germline V gene has CDR1 PRHDT and CDR2 FYEKMQ (reference sequence). Trimming left V 1 base short and J 1 base short, with 10 bases between. The CDR3 spans 15 residues. The CDR3 sequence is CASSLVSGPNTEAFF. The CDR3 DNA sequence: TGTGCCAGCAGCTTAGTCTCCGGGCCGAACACTGAAGCTTTCTTT.

The rearrangement joins TRBV9 to TRBJ2-5, with 9 bases matching TRBD1. The CDR3 consists of 15 residues. With V trimmed by 4 bases and J by 5 bases, 9 bases remained unmatched. CDR1 SGDLS and CDR2 YYNGEE come from the germline V gene. The CDR3 DNA reads TGTGCCAGCAGCATTGCCGGGACAGGGACGGAGACCCAGTACTTC. As protein: CASSIAGTGTETQYF.

The rearrangement joins TRBV15 to TRBJ1-6; D is unresolved. Germline CDR1 reads LNHNV; CDR2 reads YYDKDF (reference sequence). V lost 5 bases and J 13 bases, leaving 9 bases between the germline ends. CDR3 length: 11 amino acids. CDR3 in DNA: TGTGCCACCAGCTCCCGAGGGCCCCTCCACTTT. The encoded protein is CATSSRGPLHF.

This clone was seen more than once but under ten times. This chain connects TRBV7-2 to TRBJ2-5; D is uncertain. The V gene's germline CDR1 is SGHTA and CDR2 FQGNSA. V was trimmed by 3 bases and J by 1 base, leaving 0 bases between them. The CDR3 is 11 residues long. CDR3 residues: CASSFQETQYF. The DNA for the CDR3 is TGTGCCAGCAGCTTCCAAGAGACCCAGTACTTC.

The chain has TRBV27 and TRBJ1-5; D is ambiguous. This CDR3 region has 14 residues. V shed 6 bases and J shed 4 bases, with 13 bases lying between them. CDR1 is MNHEY and CDR2 is SMNVEV in the germline V gene (reference sequence). This chain's CDR3 is CASSGRPPNQPQHF. In DNA form, the CDR3 reads TGTGCCAGCAGCGGACGACCACCGAATCAGCCCCAGCATTTT.

The chain employs TRBV7-9 and TRBJ2-7; 10 bases fit TRBD2. Germline CDR1 reads SEHNR; CDR2 reads FQNEAQ (reference sequence). The length of the CDR3 is 16 residues. Trimming cost V 1 base and J 5 bases; bases outside gene matches: 8. The CDR3: CASSLGSVAGGHEQYF. CDR3 sequence (DNA): TGTGCCAGCAGCTTAGGATCAGTAGCGGGGGGCCACGAGCAGTACTTC.

The chain couples TRBV7-9 to TRBJ1-6; the D is unclear. CDR1 is SEHNR and CDR2 is FQNEAQ in the germline V gene (reference sequence). Trimming removed 1 base from V and 5 bases from J, with 6 bases in between. The CDR3 has 14 amino acids. The CDR3 nucleotides read TGTGCCAGCAGCTTAGACACGGATAATTCACCCCTCCACTTT. Protein sequence: CASSLDTDNSPLHF.

This chain links TRBV19 with TRBJ2-6; D gene unclear. There are 15 residues in the CDR3. The V gene's germline CDR1 is LNHDA and CDR2 SQIVND (reference sequence). V lost 7 bases, J lost 2 bases, and 12 bases lay in between. The CDR3 loop reads CASTSEWAGANVLTF. The CDR3 DNA reads TGTGCCAGTACCTCCGAATGGGCTGGGGCCAACGTCCTGACTTTC.

The rearrangement joins TRBV18 to TRBJ1-4; 7 bases align to TRBD1. CDR1 is KGHSH, CDR2 LQKENI, per germline. J gave up 4 bases and V 6 bases, and 8 bases lay outside the gene matches. The CDR3 totals 15 residues. CDR3 sequence: CASSRRGLFNEKLFF. CDR3 DNA: TGTGCCAGCTCTCGGAGGGGGCTCTTTAATGAAAAACTGTTTTTT. Full variable domain (rest looked up from reference TRBV18 and TRBJ1-4): NAGVMQNPRHLVRRRGQEARLRCSPMKGHSHVYWYRQLPEEGLKFMVYLQKENIIDESGMPKERFSAEFPKEGPSILRIQQVVRGDSAAYFCASSRRGLFNEKLFFGSGTQLSVL.

V is TRBV4-1 and J is TRBJ2-7; 7 positions agree with TRBD2. J gave up 3 bases and V 1 base, and 6 bases lay outside the gene matches. The germline V gene has CDR1 MGHRA and CDR2 YSYEKL. The CDR3 spans 15 residues. CDR3 sequence: CASSQVEAGFYEQYF. The CDR3 DNA is TGCGCCAGCAGCCAAGTTGAAGCGGGGTTCTACGAGCAGTACTTC.

J is TRBJ1-2 and V is TRBV12-3 or TRBV12-4; no clear D. The CDR3 length is 13 residues. The V end lost 3 bases, the J end lost 3 bases, and 8 bases lay between the germline ends. In nucleotides, the CDR3 is TGTGCCAGCAGTTTTACAGTTTACTATGGCTACACCTTC. Protein product: CASSFTVYYGYTF.

The chain has TRBV11-3 and TRBJ1-5; 8 nucleotides line up with TRBD1. Germline lookup yields CDR1 SGHNT and CDR2 YENEEA. The CDR3 extends over 14 amino acids. Unmatched junction bases numbered 4, after V lost 5 bases and J lost 4 bases. The CDR3 DNA reads TGTGCCAGCAGCCCAGGGGGCATAAATCAGCCCCAGCATTTT. It specifies CASSPGGINQPQHF.

The J gene is TRBJ2-2, the V gene TRBV11-2; TRBD1 might be the D (6 bases). The CDR3 consists of 17 residues. Trimming pared 1 base from V and 1 base from J, leaving 13 bases between. The germline V gene has CDR1 SGHAT and CDR2 FQNNGV. Written as DNA, the CDR3 is TGTGCCAGCAGCTTAGGGCCAGGGGCCTTGAACACCGGGGAGCTGTTTTTT. Translation gives CASSLGPGALNTGELFF.

As DNA, the CDR3 is TGTGCCAGCAGCTCCGGGGAAAACTATGGCTACACCTTC. Amino acid sequence: CASSSGENYGYTF. The chain recombines TRBV5-6 with TRBJ1-2, with D unclear. CDR1 and CDR2 from the germline V gene are SGHDT and YYEEEE. This CDR3 comprises 13 residues. Trimming pared 3 bases from V and 2 bases from J, leaving 8 bases between.

This clone was observed a single time. This chain uses TRBV18 with TRBJ2-3, with 7 bases fitting TRBD2. This CDR3 is built from 13 residues. The V and J ends lost 5 bases and 9 bases, in that order; junction bases with no gene match: 8. Looked up from germline, CDR1 is KGHSH and CDR2 is LQKENI. DNA for the CDR3: TGTGCCAGCTCATCCGGGGCGGGGGAGACGCAGTATTTT. This sequence encodes CASSSGAGETQYF.

V usage is TRBV5-1 and J usage is TRBJ1-2; 7 bases map to TRBD1. After removal of 0 bases from V and 3 bases from J, the junction contained 2 bases not matched to a gene. CDR3 length equals 14 residues. CDR1 is SGHRS and CDR2 is YFSETQ in the germline V gene. CDR3 coding DNA: TGCGCCAGCAGCTTGGCCGGGACAGACTATGGCTACACCTTC. Its protein product is CASSLAGTDYGYTF.